This entry describes one TCR beta chain. From blood CD8+ and CD4+ T cells, the TCR beta chain was sequenced. Age- and sex-matched healthy donors served as the control group. Negative isolation yielded CD4+ and CD8+ T cells, and FACS enriched TEMRA cells. The entry originates in a study of CD8 T cells in Susac syndrome. V was trimmed by 3 bases and J by 2 bases, leaving 9 bases between them. This CDR3 comprises 14 residues. Looked up from germline, CDR1 is SGHDN and CDR2 is FVKESK. Reverse transcription of roughly 0.45 to 1 ug RNA used random hexamers. Across 54 Vbeta and 13 Jbeta, TCR beta CDR3 was amplified with immunoSEQ multiplex PCR. TCRdb used MiXCR to reprocess the immunoSEQ multiplex PCR reads, holding one entry per CDR3 protein. Among roughly 50,000 distinct CDR3 sequences listed, over 85% were seen once.

The TCR originated in a human donor in good health. The rearrangement joins TRBV14 to TRBJ2-3; D call uncertain. What was sequenced was CD8+ T cells from PBMCs. The CDR3 nucleotides read TGTGCCAGCAGCCAGGGCCGCCACACAGATACGCAGTATTTT. As protein: CASSQGRHTDTQYF. Full variable domain (outside the CDR3, taken from reference TRBV14 and TRBJ2-3): EAGVTQFPSHSVIEKGQTVTLRCDPISGHDNLYWYRRVMGKEIKFLLHFVKESKQDESGMPNNRFLAERTGGTYSTLKVQPAELEDSGVYFCASSQGRHTDTQYFGPGTRLTVL.